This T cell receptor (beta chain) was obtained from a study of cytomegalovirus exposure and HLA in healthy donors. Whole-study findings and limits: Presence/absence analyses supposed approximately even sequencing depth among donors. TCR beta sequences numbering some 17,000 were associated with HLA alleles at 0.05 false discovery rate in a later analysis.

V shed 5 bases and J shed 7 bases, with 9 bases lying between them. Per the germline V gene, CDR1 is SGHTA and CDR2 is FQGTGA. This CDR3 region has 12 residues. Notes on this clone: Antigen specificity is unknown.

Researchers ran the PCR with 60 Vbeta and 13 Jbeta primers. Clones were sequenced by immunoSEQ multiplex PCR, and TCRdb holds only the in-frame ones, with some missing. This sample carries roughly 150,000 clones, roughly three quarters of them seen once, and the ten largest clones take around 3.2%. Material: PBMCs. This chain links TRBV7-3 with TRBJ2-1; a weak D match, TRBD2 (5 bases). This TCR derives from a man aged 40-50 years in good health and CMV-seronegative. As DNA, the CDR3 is TGTGCCAGCAGCATACTAGGGAATGAGCAGTTCTTC. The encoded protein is CASSILGNEQFF. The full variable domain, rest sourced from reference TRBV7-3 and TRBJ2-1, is GAGVSQTPSNKVTEKGKYVELRCDPISGHTALYWYRQSLGQGPEFLIYFQGTGAADDSGLPNDRFFAVRPEGSVSTLKIQRTERGDSAVYLCASSILGNEQFFGPGTRLTVL.